This is a list of T cell receptor beta chains from one sample in a study of cytomegalovirus exposure and HLA in healthy donors. Repertoires were generated with immunoSEQ multiplex PCR, while TCRdb's copy carries only in-frame clones and drops some. This table has over 110,000 clones, under 90% appearing once. What was sequenced was PBMCs. These receptors all come from a male donor in good health and CMV-seronegative. Both conserved end residues are trimmed from each CDR3.

J gene: TRBJ2-5
V gene: TRBV4-3
CDR3 protein: ASSQEGGAQETQY

J gene: TRBJ2-1
V gene: TRBV27
CDR3 protein: ASSLSASSYNEQF

J gene: TRBJ2-7
V gene: TRBV6-5
CDR3 protein: ASSPGLSSYEQY

J gene: TRBJ1-1
V gene: TRBV5-1
CDR3 protein: ASRQGQGGPEAF

J gene: TRBJ2-2
V gene: TRBV5-1
CDR3 protein: ASSYGQGYTGELF

J gene: TRBJ2-2
V gene: TRBV7-9
CDR3 protein: ASIMEGTGELF

J gene: TRBJ2-7
V gene: TRBV27
CDR3 protein: ASSLSAPGSYEQY

J gene: TRBJ2-3
V gene: TRBV5-4
CDR3 protein: ASSFRGSSLDTQY

J gene: TRBJ2-4
V gene: TRBV19
CDR3 protein: ASSPAGEKNIQY

J gene: TRBJ2-2
V gene: TRBV10-3
CDR3 protein: ATRTSGNAGELF

J gene: TRBJ2-3
V gene: TRBV28
CDR3 protein: ASSSTVPDTQY

J gene: TRBJ2-2
V gene: TRBV30
CDR3 protein: AWSVQVYTGELF

J gene: TRBJ2-3
V gene: TRBV11-2
CDR3 protein: ASSSSGSGTDTQY

J gene: TRBJ2-7
V gene: TRBV4-2
CDR3 protein: ASSQDNVGTSGNEQY

J gene: TRBJ2-3
V gene: TRBV4-3
CDR3 protein: ASSQEGTSGSRDTQY

J gene: TRBJ2-1
V gene: TRBV7-2
CDR3 protein: ASSLERYHYNEQF

J gene: TRBJ1-1
V gene: TRBV6-1
CDR3 protein: ASSRDRHTEAF